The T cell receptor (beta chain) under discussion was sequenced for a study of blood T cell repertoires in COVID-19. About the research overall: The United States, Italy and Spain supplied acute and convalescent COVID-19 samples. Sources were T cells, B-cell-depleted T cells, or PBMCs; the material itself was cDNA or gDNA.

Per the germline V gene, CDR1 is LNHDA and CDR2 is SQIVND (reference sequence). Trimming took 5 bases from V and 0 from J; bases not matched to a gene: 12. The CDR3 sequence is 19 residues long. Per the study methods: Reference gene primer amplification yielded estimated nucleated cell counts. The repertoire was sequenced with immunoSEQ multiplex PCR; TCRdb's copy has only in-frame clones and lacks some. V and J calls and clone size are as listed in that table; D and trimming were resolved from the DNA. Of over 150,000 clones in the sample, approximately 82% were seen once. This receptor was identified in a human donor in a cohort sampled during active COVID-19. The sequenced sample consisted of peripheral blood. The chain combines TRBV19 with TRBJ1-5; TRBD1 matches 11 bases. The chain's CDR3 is CASSQGQGARMNSNQPQHF. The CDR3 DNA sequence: TGTGCCAGTAGTCAAGGACAGGGGGCACGGATGAATAGCAATCAGCCCCAGCATTTT.